This TCR beta chain was identified during a study of molecular identifiers for immune sequencing clone quantification. Looking at the study overall: Sequencing covered four of five parts into which replicate RNA from about 20,000 or 100,000 naive CD8 cells was split.

Previously published methods and listed TCR primers were used for the bulk TCR libraries. TCRdb re-called the PCR reads through MiXCR, storing one row per CDR3 protein. The sample consists of under 800,000 distinct CDR3 sequences, less than 30% of them appearing once. A word on this clonotype: This may arise from a read error, as a much more abundant clone is one base away.

The CDR3 extends over 13 amino acids. The V end lost 6 bases, the J end lost 6 bases, and 14 bases lay between the germline ends. In germline, CDR1 is LNHDA, CDR2 SQIVND (reference sequence). Sample: naive CD8+ T cells from blood, with Jurkat cell RNA spiked in. Subset in this sample: FACS-sorted CD8+CD4-CCR7+CD45RA+ naive T cells. This chain connects TRBV19 to TRBJ1-1; D unresolved. The TCR comes from a human donor in good health. Some libraries in this study had Jurkat cell RNA spiked in. The DNA of the CDR3 is TGTGCCAGTAGGAACCCGGGCTACGCTGAAGCTTTCTTT. Protein sequence: CASRNPGYAEAFF. Drawing the rest from reference TRBV19 and TRBJ1-1, the complete variable domain is DGGITQSPKYLFRKEGQNVTLSCEQNLNHDAMYWYRQDPGQGLRLIYYSQIVNDFQKGDIAEGYSVSREKKESFPLTVTSAQKNPTAFYLCASRNPGYAEAFFGQGTRLTVV.